This record concerns one T cell receptor (beta chain) sequence. The CDR3 loop spans 14 amino acids. V lost 5 bases to trimming and J lost 0 bases, with 10 bases between them. Germline lookup yields CDR1 SGHAT and CDR2 FQDESV (reference sequence). The record originates from a study of blood T cell repertoires in COVID-19. Study overall: COVID-19 samples, acute and convalescent, were from the United States, Italy and Spain. From T cells, B-cell-depleted T cells, or PBMCs came the material, which was cDNA or gDNA.

Authors' methods: Reference gene primer amplification in the assay estimated nucleated cell counts. Clones were sequenced by immunoSEQ multiplex PCR, and TCRdb holds only the in-frame ones, with some missing. V, J and clone size were drawn from that table, and D and trimming were deduced from the DNA. The sample contains approximately 97,000 clones, just over 90% of which appear only once. The V call is TRBV11-1, the J call TRBJ1-1; a possible D gene is TRBD1 (6 bases). Sequencing was performed on peripheral blood. The sequence came from a man in his 60s with acute or convalescent COVID-19. Here the CDR3 reads CASSRGQLNTEAFF. The CDR3 bases are TGTGCCAGCAGCCGAGGACAGCTGAACACTGAAGCTTTCTTT.